This passage covers 18 T cell receptor beta chains from one sample sequenced in a study of Ad26.COV2.S vaccination and SARS-CoV-2 variants. Described treatment: roughly 20 received Ad26.COV2.S at low or high dose, single or two shots; 5 received placebo; per-sample allocation not given. The study sampled participants on day 63 after the first vaccine or placebo injection. Repertoires were generated with immunoSEQ multiplex PCR, while TCRdb's copy carries only in-frame clones and drops some. This table has about 400,000 clones, 80% to 90% appearing once. Source: peripheral blood, taken in a trial of Ad26.COV2.S vaccine versus placebo. These receptor sequences come from a person aged 18-60 years who received the Ad26.COV2.S COVID-19 vaccine or a placebo.

In DNA, the CDR3 is TGTGCCTGGAGTACGGGAGTGGGTAATGAGCAGTTCTTC. Amino acid sequence: CAWSTGVGNEQFF. The chain couples TRBV30 to TRBJ2-1, with D possibly TRBD2 on 6 matching bases. Looked up from germline, CDR1 is GTSNPN and CDR2 is SVGIG (reference sequence). The CDR3 has 13 residues. V was trimmed by 2 bases and J by 7 bases, leaving 12 bases between them. Combining the CDR3 with reference TRBV30 and TRBJ2-1 gives the whole variable domain SQTIHQWPATLVQPVGSPLSLECTVEGTSNPNLYWYRQAAGRGLQLLFYSVGIGQISSEVPQNLSASRPQDRQFILSSKKLLLSDSGFYLCAWSTGVGNEQFFGPGTRLTVL.

The chain joins TRBV19 to TRBJ1-3; D perhaps matches TRBD1 (6 bases). This CDR3 comprises 20 residues. Germline CDR1 LNHDA, CDR2 SQIVND (reference sequence). Trimming shortened V by 7 bases and J by 4 bases, and 32 bases separated the two germline ends. The CDR3 loop is CASTLGTRAHGRSTGNTIYF. CDR3 bases: TGTGCCAGTACCCTCGGGACACGGGCCCACGGCAGGTCGACAGGAAACACCATATATTTT. The full variable domain, in which reference TRBV19 and TRBJ1-3 provide the parts outside the CDR3, is DGGITQSPKYLFRKEGQNVTLSCEQNLNHDAMYWYRQDPGQGLRLIYYSQIVNDFQKGDIAEGYSVSREKKESFPLTVTSAQKNPTAFYLCASTLGTRAHGRSTGNTIYFGEGSWLTVV.

V gene TRBV19 combines with J gene TRBJ1-1, with TRBD1 as a possible D gene (6 bases). The V end was cut by 5 bases, the J end by 1 base, with 20 bases between. CDR1 and CDR2 from the germline V gene are LNHDA and SQIVND (reference sequence). The CDR3 has 17 residues. Here the CDR3 reads CASSLGGGLIWNTEAFF. The CDR3 DNA reads TGTGCCAGTAGTTTAGGGGGGGGATTAATTTGGAACACTGAAGCTTTCTTT.

The chain combines TRBV2 with TRBJ2-3, with TRBD2 matching 12 bases. This CDR3 has 22 residues. Germline V CDR1 and CDR2: SNHLY, FYNNEI. V shed 8 bases, J shed 2 bases, and the junction held 26 bases outside the gene matches. CDR3 protein: CASGGLAGWEWASLPDTDTQYF. In DNA, the CDR3 is TGTGCCAGCGGTGGACTAGCGGGATGGGAATGGGCATCGTTGCCAGACACAGATACGCAGTATTTT.

V is TRBV6-1 and J is TRBJ2-2, with D perhaps TRBD2 (6 bases). The CDR3 totals 17 residues. Trimming pared 1 base from V and 0 bases from J, leaving 12 bases between. CDR1 and CDR2 from the germline V gene are MNHNS and SASEGT. CDR3 residues: CASSEVWGLPNTGELFF. The DNA for the CDR3 is TGTGCCAGCAGTGAAGTCTGGGGACTCCCGAACACCGGGGAGCTGTTTTTT.

The count of this clone is one. This sequence joins TRBV5-1 and TRBJ2-2; D might be TRBD1 (5 bases). The V and J ends lost 5 bases and 3 bases respectively, with 5 bases between them. This CDR3 contains 12 residues. CDR1 and CDR2 (germline): SGHRS, YFSETQ. CDR3 region: CASRGHTGELFF. The CDR3 DNA reads TGCGCCAGCAGGGGGCACACCGGGGAGCTGTTTTTT. The whole variable domain, filled in from reference TRBV5-1 and TRBJ2-2, reads KAGVTQTPRYLIKTRGQQVTLSCSPISGHRSVSWYQQTPGQGLQFLFEYFSETQRNKGNFPGRFSGRQFSNSRSEMNVSTLELGDSALYLCASRGHTGELFFGEGSRLTVL.

V is TRBV7-3 and J is TRBJ2-1; D is ambiguous. CDR1 SGHTA and CDR2 FQGTGA come from the germline V gene. The CDR3 sequence is 12 residues long. The V end was cut by 4 bases, the J end by 13 bases, with 14 bases between. In nucleotides, the CDR3 is TGTGCCAGCAGCTCTACCCGCTCCCTCCAGTTCTTC. Protein sequence: CASSSTRSLQFF.

Note on this clone: Other DNA sequences in this sample translate to the same CDR3. The chain has TRBV6-5 and TRBJ2-7, with TRBD2 as a possible D gene (5 bases). V was pared by 0 bases and J by 0 bases, with 6 bases between. CDR3 length: 14 residues. Germline-derived CDR1 and CDR2 are MNHEY and SVGAGI. The chain's CDR3 is CASSYSGDSYEQYF. The CDR3 DNA sequence: TGTGCCAGCAGTTACTCGGGAGACTCCTACGAGCAGTACTTC.

The V gene is TRBV19, the J gene TRBJ1-4; a weak D match, TRBD1 (5 bases). This CDR3 comprises 15 residues. Trimming cost V 1 base and J 9 bases, with 15 bases left between them. Per germline, CDR1 LNHDA and CDR2 SQIVND (reference sequence). The CDR3 is CASSIGQGSLQKLFF. DNA of the CDR3: TGTGCCAGTAGTATAGGGCAGGGCTCACTTCAAAAACTGTTTTTT.

This clone was seen only a few times. This rearrangement joins TRBV9 to TRBJ2-7; D not certain. Germline CDR1 SGDLS, CDR2 YYNGEE. The V gene lost 0 bases and the J gene lost 1 base, with 11 bases spanning the gap. The CDR3 has 15 amino acids. The DNA of the CDR3 is TGTGCCAGCAGCGTAGATGGCGGCCTTTCCTACGAGCAGTACTTC. Its protein is CASSVDGGLSYEQYF.

The rearrangement uses TRBV27 and TRBJ1-6; 7 positions match TRBD1. CDR1 is MNHEY and CDR2 is SMNVEV in the germline V gene (reference sequence). J lost 6 bases, V lost 8 bases, and 7 bases had no gene match. CDR3 length equals 14 residues. The CDR3 region has the DNA TGTGCCAGCCCTTTGGGACAGCCTAATTCACCCCTCCACTTT. Its translation is CASPLGQPNSPLHF.

V is TRBV2 and J is TRBJ2-3; 9 positions match TRBD1. Germline CDR1 reads SNHLY; CDR2 reads FYNNEI. The CDR3 is made up of 15 amino acids. Trimming cost V 4 bases and J 2 bases; bases outside gene matches: 4. The CDR3 DNA sequence: TGTGCCAGCAGTGGTCGGACAGGGGCCACAGATACGCAGTATTTT. Amino acid sequence: CASSGRTGATDTQYF.

The DNA of the CDR3 is TGTGCCAGCAACTCCCTCGACAGGTCCGACGAGCAGTACTTC. Residues: CASNSLDRSDEQYF. This chain connects TRBV11-2 to TRBJ2-7; a weak D match, TRBD1 (6 bases). V was pared by 7 bases and J by 5 bases, with 18 bases between. The germline V gene encodes CDR1 SGHAT and CDR2 FQNNGV. CDR3 length: 14 residues.

The chain couples TRBV11-2 to TRBJ2-2; D might be TRBD2 (5 bases). Per the germline V gene, CDR1 is SGHAT and CDR2 is FQNNGV. The CDR3 extends over 13 amino acids. Trimming took 3 bases from V and 6 from J, leaving 8 bases between them. The CDR3 DNA reads as TGTGCCAGCAGCTTGGAGGAGGCCGGGGAGCTGTTTTTT. Amino acids: CASSLEEAGELFF.

The genes are TRBV7-2 and TRBJ1-1; D might be TRBD1 (5 bases). The V end was cut by 3 bases, the J end by 4 bases, with 12 bases between. CDR3 length equals 14 residues. The V gene's germline CDR1 is SGHTA and CDR2 FQGNSA. The CDR3 is CASSLQGASTEAFF. DNA for the CDR3: TGTGCCAGCAGCTTGCAGGGAGCCAGCACTGAAGCTTTCTTT. The full variable domain, rest sourced from reference TRBV7-2 and TRBJ1-1, is GAGVSQSPSNKVTEKGKDVELRCDPISGHTALYWYRQSLGQGLEFLIYFQGNSAPDKSGLPSDRFSAERTGGSVSTLTIQRTQQEDSAVYLCASSLQGASTEAFFGQGTRLTVV.

The table lists this clone with a count of one. CDR3 loop: CASSLGGLAGLRETQYF. Written as DNA, the CDR3 is TGTGCCAGCAGCTTAGGGGGACTAGCGGGGCTAAGGGAGACCCAGTACTTC. V and J are TRBV11-2 and TRBJ2-5, with TRBD2 matching 13 bases. V dropped 1 base and J dropped 5; count of bases not matched to a gene: 7. This CDR3 region has 17 residues. CDR1 and CDR2 (germline): SGHAT, FQNNGV.

This clone occurred a few times. The V call is TRBV6-5, the J call TRBJ2-1; the D call may be TRBD1 or TRBD2 (5 bases each). From germline, CDR1 is MNHEY and CDR2 SVGAGI. Trimming left V 6 bases short and J 5 bases short, with 11 bases between. This CDR3 contains 13 residues. The CDR3 sequence: CASSPLGHNEQFF. In nucleotides, the CDR3 is TGTGCCAGCAGCCCCTTGGGACACAATGAGCAGTTCTTC.

This rearrangement joins TRBV7-9 to TRBJ2-3; D is undetermined. With 5 bases removed from V and 4 bases from J, the gap between germline ends came to 10 bases. Germline V gives CDR1 SEHNR, CDR2 FQNEAQ (reference sequence). The CDR3 is 13 residues long. CDR3: CASSTKTSDTQYF. In DNA form, the CDR3 reads TGTGCCAGCAGCACCAAAACGTCAGATACGCAGTATTTT.